This T cell receptor (beta chain) was sequenced in a study of cytomegalovirus exposure and HLA in healthy donors. At the level of the study: A previous analysis identified around 120 million unique TCR beta sequences derived from 180 million or so T cells.

Study-wide results and limits: Several of the most significant clusters appeared, in a later analysis, to be linked to common viral pathogens.

Vbeta (60) and Jbeta (13) primers were used in the PCR. The table came from immunoSEQ multiplex PCR; TCRdb's copy has only in-frame clones and leaves some out. The sample lists more than 150,000 clones, roughly 82% occurring once. Worth noting for this clone: As yet, its antigen is unknown.

The sequence derives from a man aged 40-49 years in good health and CMV-seronegative. Source material: PBMCs.

The CDR3 spells CASSPGDTNYGYTF. As DNA, the CDR3 is TGTGCCAGCTCCCCGGGAGATACTAACTATGGCTACACCTTC. The chain couples TRBV18 to TRBJ1-2, with D uncertain. The germline V and J ends were trimmed by 6 bases and 0 bases, with 11 bases remaining between them. Germline V CDR1 and CDR2: KGHSH, LQKENI. This CDR3 is 14 amino acids long. The full variable domain, completed using reference TRBV18 and TRBJ1-2, is NAGVMQNPRHLVRRRGQEARLRCSPMKGHSHVYWYRQLPEEGLKFMVYLQKENIIDESGMPKERFSAEFPKEGPSILRIQQVVRGDSAAYFCASSPGDTNYGYTFGSGTRLTVV.